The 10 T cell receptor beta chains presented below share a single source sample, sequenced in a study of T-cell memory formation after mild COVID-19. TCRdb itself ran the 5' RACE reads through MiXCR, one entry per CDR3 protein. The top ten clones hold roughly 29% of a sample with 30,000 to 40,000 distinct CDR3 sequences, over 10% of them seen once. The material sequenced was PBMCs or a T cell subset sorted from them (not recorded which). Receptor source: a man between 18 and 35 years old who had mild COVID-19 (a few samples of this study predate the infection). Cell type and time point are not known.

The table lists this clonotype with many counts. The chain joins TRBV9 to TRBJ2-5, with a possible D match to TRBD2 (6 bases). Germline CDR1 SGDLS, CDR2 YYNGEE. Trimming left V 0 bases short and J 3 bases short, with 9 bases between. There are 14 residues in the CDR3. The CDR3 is CASSVAGVEETQYF. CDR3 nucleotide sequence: TGTGCCAGCAGCGTAGCGGGGGTTGAAGAGACCCAGTACTTC. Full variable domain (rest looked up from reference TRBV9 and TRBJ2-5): DSGVTQTPKHLITATGQRVTLRCSPRSGDLSVYWYQQSLDQGLQFLIQYYNGEERAKGNILERFSAQQFPDLHSELNLSSLELGDSALYFCASSVAGVEETQYFGPGTRLLVL.

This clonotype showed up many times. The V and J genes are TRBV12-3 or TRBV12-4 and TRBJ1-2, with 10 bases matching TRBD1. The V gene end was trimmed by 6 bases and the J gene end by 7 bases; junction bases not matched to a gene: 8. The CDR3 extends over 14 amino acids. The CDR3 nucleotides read TGTGCCAGCAGACCGACAGGGGGCGGGTTTGGCTACACCTTC. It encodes CASRPTGGGFGYTF.

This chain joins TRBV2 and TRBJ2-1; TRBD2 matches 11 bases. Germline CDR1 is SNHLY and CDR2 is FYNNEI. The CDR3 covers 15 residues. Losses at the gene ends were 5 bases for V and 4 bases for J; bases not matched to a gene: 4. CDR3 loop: CASSSGTSGYNEQFF. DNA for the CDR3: TGTGCCAGCAGTTCCGGGACTAGCGGATACAATGAGCAGTTCTTC.

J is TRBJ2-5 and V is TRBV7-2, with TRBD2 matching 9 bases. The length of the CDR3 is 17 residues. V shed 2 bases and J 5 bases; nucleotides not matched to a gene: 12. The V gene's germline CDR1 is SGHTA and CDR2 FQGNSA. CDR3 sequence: CASSLFPRGGSWETQYF. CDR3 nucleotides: TGTGCCAGCAGCTTATTTCCGCGGGGGGGGTCGTGGGAGACCCAGTACTTC. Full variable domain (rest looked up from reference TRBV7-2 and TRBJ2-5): GAGVSQSPSNKVTEKGKDVELRCDPISGHTALYWYRQSLGQGLEFLIYFQGNSAPDKSGLPSDRFSAERTGGSVSTLTIQRTQQEDSAVYLCASSLFPRGGSWETQYFGPGTRLLVL.

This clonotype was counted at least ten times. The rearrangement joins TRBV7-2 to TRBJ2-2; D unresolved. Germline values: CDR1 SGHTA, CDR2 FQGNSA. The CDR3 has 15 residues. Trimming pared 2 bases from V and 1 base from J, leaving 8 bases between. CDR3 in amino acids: CASSLNRGNTGELFF. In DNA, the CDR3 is TGTGCCAGCAGCTTAAACCGAGGGAACACCGGGGAGCTGTTTTTT.

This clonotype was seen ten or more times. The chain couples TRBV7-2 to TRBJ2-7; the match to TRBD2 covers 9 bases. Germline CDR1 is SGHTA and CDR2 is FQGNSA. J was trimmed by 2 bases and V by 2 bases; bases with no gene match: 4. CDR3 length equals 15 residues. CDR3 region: CASSLQRGAPYEQYV. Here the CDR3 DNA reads TGTGCCAGCAGCTTACAGCGGGGGGCTCCCTACGAGCAGTACGTC.

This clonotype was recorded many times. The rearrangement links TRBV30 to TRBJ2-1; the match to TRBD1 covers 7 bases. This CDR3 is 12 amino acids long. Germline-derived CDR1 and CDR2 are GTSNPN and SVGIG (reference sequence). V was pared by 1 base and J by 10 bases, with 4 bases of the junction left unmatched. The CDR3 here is CAWSADRVEQFF. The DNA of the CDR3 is TGTGCCTGGAGTGCAGACAGGGTGGAGCAGTTCTTC.

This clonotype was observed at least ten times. CDR3 coding DNA: TGTGCCAGCAGTGAGATCCCGGGACAGGGGAACAATGAGCAGTTCTTC. This gives the protein CASSEIPGQGNNEQFF. The chain recombines TRBV6-1 with TRBJ2-1; 10 bases fit TRBD1. With V trimmed by 3 bases and J by 5 bases, 7 bases remained unmatched. CDR3 length: 16 residues. CDR1 is MNHNS and CDR2 is SASEGT in the germline V gene.

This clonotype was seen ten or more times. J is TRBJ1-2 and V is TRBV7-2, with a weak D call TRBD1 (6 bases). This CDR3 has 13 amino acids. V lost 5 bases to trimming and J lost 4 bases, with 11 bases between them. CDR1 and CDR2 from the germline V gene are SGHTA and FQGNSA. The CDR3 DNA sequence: TGTGCCAGCAGCCAAGGACAGTCCTATGGCTACACCTTC. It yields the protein CASSQGQSYGYTF. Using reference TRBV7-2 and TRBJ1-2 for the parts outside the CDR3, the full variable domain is GAGVSQSPSNKVTEKGKDVELRCDPISGHTALYWYRQSLGQGLEFLIYFQGNSAPDKSGLPSDRFSAERTGGSVSTLTIQRTQQEDSAVYLCASSQGQSYGYTFGSGTRLTVV.

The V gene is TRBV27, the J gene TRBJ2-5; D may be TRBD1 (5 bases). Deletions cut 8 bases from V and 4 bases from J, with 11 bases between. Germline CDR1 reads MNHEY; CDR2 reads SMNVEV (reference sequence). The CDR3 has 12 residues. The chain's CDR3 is CASQGVGETQYF. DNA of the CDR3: TGTGCCAGCCAAGGGGTAGGAGAGACCCAGTACTTC.